This record covers a single T cell receptor beta chain. These data originate in a study of T cell changes during pregnancy in multiple sclerosis. V was cut by 4 bases and J by 3 bases, with 22 bases left in between. Germline V gene data show CDR1 as MNHEY and CDR2 as SMNVEV (reference sequence). The CDR3 is 18 amino acids. Assay used: immunoSEQ multiplex PCR; TCRdb lists only in-frame clones, some missing. This repertoire shows more than 35,000 clones, about 90% found once; its top ten account for around 0.5%. This clonotype originated in a female donor in good health, enrolled as a control in a pregnancy study. The chain uses TRBV27 and TRBJ1-5; the D is unclear. The sample consisted of CD4+ T cells from peripheral blood mononuclear cells, taken in the third trimester of pregnancy. As DNA, the CDR3 is TGTGCCAGCAGTTCCCTCGGAGCTCCGTGGCCATCCAATCAGCCCCAGCATTTT. It specifies CASSSLGAPWPSNQPQHF.